The 12 T cell receptor beta chains reported below all come from one sample, sequenced in a study of identical twins. Using its own MiXCR run on the 5' RACE reads, TCRdb lists one record per CDR3 protein. The repertoire has around 95,000 distinct CDR3 sequences, 5.9% of them found once; the top ten carry approximately 12%. Specimen: memory T cells sorted from blood. Every receptor here comes from a woman between 45 and 60 years old in good health.

This clonotype was picked up many times. In this CDR3 the conserved last residue, phenylalanine or tryptophan, is missing, so a read error is likely. The DNA is omitted, as the CDR3 cannot be located on it reliably, and the CDR3 follows TCRdb's listing. The J gene is TRBJ1-3, the V gene TRBV12-3 or TRBV12-4; the D call of TRBD1 is as the table states it, not checked on the DNA. The CDR3 numbers 11 amino acids, ends counted. CDR3 sequence reads: CASTEGGTGTN.

This clonotype has a count of ten or more. V is TRBV7-9 and J is TRBJ2-4; possibly TRBD1 for D (6 bases). Trimming stripped 1 base from V and 7 bases from J, with 11 bases between. This CDR3 is 14 amino acids long. Germline CDR1 reads SEHNR; CDR2 reads FQNEAQ (reference sequence). The CDR3 is CASSLVTQGNIQYF. The CDR3 DNA reads as TGTGCCAGCAGCTTAGTCACGCAGGGGAACATTCAGTACTTC.

This clonotype was seen a handful of times. The chain carries TRBV5-4 and TRBJ2-7, with D possibly matching TRBD1 (6 bases). CDR1 and CDR2 from the germline V gene are SGHNT and YYREEE (reference sequence). V was clipped by 4 bases and J by 3 bases, with 26 bases between them. The CDR3 is made up of 18 amino acids. Written as DNA, the CDR3 is TGTGCCAGCAGCCGAGGGCGACGACAGGACAAAGCTATCTACGAGCAGTACGTC. It encodes CASSRGRRQDKAIYEQYV.

The V gene is TRBV5-8, the J gene TRBJ2-7, with a tentative D call TRBD2 (5 bases). V was trimmed by 2 bases and J by 6 bases, leaving 18 bases between them. Germline V gene lookup returns CDR1 SGHTS and CDR2 YDEGEE. This CDR3 contains 15 residues. CDR3 sequence (DNA): TGTGCCAGCAGCTTAACCAGAGGGCCTACCGGCGAGCAGTACGTC. Translating gives CASSLTRGPTGEQYV.

This clonotype appeared a few times. J is TRBJ2-7 and V is TRBV28; D ambiguous. There are 16 residues in the CDR3. V was clipped by 3 bases and J by 7 bases, with 22 bases between them. The germline CDR1 and CDR2 sequences are MDHEN and SYDVKM. The DNA for the CDR3 is TGTGCCAGCAGTTTTGGACGGGTCCCCAAGGGTGGAGAGCAGTACTTC. Protein sequence: CASSFGRVPKGGEQYF.

V usage is TRBV6-1 and J usage is TRBJ2-6, with D possibly matching TRBD1 (6 bases). CDR3 length: 17 residues. Per germline, CDR1 MNHNS and CDR2 SASEGT. Trimming removed 4 bases from V and 0 bases from J, with 13 bases in between. CDR3 residues: CASSATGLGSGANVLTF. In DNA form, the CDR3 reads TGTGCCAGCAGTGCAACAGGGCTGGGCTCTGGGGCCAACGTCCTGACTTTC.

This clonotype was counted only a few times. This rearrangement joins TRBV5-1 to TRBJ2-5; TRBD2 matches 11 bases. Germline V CDR1 and CDR2: SGHRS, YFSETQ. This CDR3 comprises 15 residues. Germline trimming cut 0 bases from V and 4 bases from J; bases unmatched to any gene: 2. CDR3 sequence: CASSLATSGRETQYF. The CDR3 region has the DNA TGCGCCAGCAGCTTGGCCACTAGCGGGAGAGAGACCCAGTACTTC.

Ten or more counts support this clonotype. This chain joins TRBV7-9 and TRBJ2-7; 9 bases map to TRBD1. After removal of 5 bases from V and 5 bases from J, the junction contained 16 bases not matched to a gene. The CDR3 runs 17 residues. Germline V gene lookup returns CDR1 SEHNR and CDR2 FQNEAQ (reference sequence). The CDR3 sequence is CASSPATGTGIRDEQYF. The CDR3 DNA is TGTGCCAGCAGCCCAGCGACCGGGACAGGGATTCGGGACGAGCAGTACTTC.

This clonotype was recorded many times. The chain joins TRBV29-1 to TRBJ2-5; 10 nucleotides agree with TRBD2. Looked up from germline, CDR1 is SQVTM and CDR2 is ANQGSEA. Losses at the gene ends were 6 bases for V and 2 bases for J; bases not matched to a gene: 6. This CDR3 region has 14 residues. The CDR3 protein is CSVSLAGPQETQYF. The DNA of the CDR3 is TGCAGCGTGTCACTAGCGGGGCCTCAAGAGACCCAGTACTTC.

CDR3 loop: CASTDLAGYTF. As DNA, the CDR3 is TGTGCCAGCACCGACCTCGCTGGCTACACCTTC. J is TRBJ1-2 and V is TRBV7-2; D unresolved. Per the germline V gene, CDR1 is SGHTA and CDR2 is FQGNSA. The CDR3 extends over 11 amino acids. Trimming removed 7 bases from V and 7 bases from J, with 10 bases in between.

The V and J genes are TRBV30 and TRBJ1-2; 7 bases are shared with TRBD1. Germline CDR1 reads GTSNPN; CDR2 reads SVGIG (reference sequence). The V gene end was trimmed by 2 bases and the J gene end by 4 bases; junction bases not matched to a gene: 4. The length of the CDR3 is 13 residues. CDR3 protein: CAWSPGQRYGYTF. In DNA form, the CDR3 reads TGTGCCTGGAGTCCGGGACAGCGCTATGGCTACACCTTC.

J is TRBJ2-3 and V is TRBV6-4, with a possible D match to TRBD1 (5 bases). CDR1 is MRHNA, CDR2 SNTAGT, per germline. The CDR3 is 12 amino acids. V dropped 2 bases and J dropped 8 bases, with 8 bases sitting between them. The CDR3 is CASSDTGVTQYF. DNA for the CDR3: TGTGCCAGCAGTGACACAGGAGTTACGCAGTATTTT.